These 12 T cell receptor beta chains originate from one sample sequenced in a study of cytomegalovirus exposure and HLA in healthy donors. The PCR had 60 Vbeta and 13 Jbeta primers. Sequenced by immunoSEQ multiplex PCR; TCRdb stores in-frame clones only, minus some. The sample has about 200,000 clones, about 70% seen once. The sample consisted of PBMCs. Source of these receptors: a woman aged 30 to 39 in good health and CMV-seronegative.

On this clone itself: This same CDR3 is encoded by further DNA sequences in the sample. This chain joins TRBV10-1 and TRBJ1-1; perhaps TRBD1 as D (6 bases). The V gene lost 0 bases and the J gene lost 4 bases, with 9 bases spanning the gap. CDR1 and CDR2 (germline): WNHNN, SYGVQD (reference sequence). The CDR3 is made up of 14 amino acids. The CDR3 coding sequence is TGCGCCAGCAGTGAGTCGAGGGGGGGCACTGAAGCTTTCTTT. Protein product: CASSESRGGTEAFF.

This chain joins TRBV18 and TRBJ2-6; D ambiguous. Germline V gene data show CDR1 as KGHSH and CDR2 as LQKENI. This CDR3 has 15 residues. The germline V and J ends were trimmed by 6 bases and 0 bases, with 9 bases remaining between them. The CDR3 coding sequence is TGTGCCAGCTCCTATAGTTACTCTGGGGCCAACGTCCTGACTTTC. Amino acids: CASSYSYSGANVLTF.

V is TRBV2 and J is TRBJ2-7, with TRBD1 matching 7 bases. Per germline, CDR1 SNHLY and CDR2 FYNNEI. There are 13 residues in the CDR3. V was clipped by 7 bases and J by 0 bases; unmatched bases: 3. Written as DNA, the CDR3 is TGTGCCAGCAAGACAGGGCTCTCCTACGAGCAGTACTTC. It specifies CASKTGLSYEQYF.

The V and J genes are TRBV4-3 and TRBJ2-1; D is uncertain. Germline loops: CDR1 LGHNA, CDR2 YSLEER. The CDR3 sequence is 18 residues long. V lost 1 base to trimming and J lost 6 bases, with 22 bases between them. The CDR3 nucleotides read TGCGCCAGCAGCCAAGTCCCGGGTCCGATGACGTTCGGCAATGAGCAGTTCTTC. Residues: CASSQVPGPMTFGNEQFF.

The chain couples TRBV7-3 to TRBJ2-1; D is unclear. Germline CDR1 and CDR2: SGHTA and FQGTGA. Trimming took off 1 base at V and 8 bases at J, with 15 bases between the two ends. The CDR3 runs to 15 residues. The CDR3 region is CASSLSVGSAHEQFF. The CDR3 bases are TGTGCCAGCAGCTTAAGCGTGGGCTCTGCTCATGAGCAGTTCTTC.

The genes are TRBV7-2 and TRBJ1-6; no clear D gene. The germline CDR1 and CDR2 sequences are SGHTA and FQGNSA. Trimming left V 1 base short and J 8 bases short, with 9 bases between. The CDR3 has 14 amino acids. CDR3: CASSLVQYYSPLHF. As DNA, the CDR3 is TGTGCCAGCAGCTTAGTACAGTATTATTCACCCCTCCACTTT.

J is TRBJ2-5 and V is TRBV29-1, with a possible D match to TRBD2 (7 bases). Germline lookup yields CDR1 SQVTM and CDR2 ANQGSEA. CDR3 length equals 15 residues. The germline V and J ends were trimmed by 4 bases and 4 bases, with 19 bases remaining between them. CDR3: CSVVRGNGRGETQYF. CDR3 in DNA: TGCAGCGTTGTTAGGGGGAATGGGAGGGGAGAGACCCAGTACTTC.

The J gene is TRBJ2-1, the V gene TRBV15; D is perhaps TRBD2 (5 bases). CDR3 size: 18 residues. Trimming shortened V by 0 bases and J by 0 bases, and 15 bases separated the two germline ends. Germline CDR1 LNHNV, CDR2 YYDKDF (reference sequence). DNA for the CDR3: TGTGCCACCAGCAGAGATCTAACGGGATATAGCTCCTACAATGAGCAGTTCTTC. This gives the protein CATSRDLTGYSSYNEQFF.

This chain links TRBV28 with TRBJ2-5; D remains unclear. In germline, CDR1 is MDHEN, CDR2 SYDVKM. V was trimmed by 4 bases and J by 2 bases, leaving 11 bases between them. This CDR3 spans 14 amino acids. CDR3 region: CASSSNPTQETQYF. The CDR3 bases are TGTGCCAGCAGTTCCAACCCCACACAAGAGACCCAGTACTTC.

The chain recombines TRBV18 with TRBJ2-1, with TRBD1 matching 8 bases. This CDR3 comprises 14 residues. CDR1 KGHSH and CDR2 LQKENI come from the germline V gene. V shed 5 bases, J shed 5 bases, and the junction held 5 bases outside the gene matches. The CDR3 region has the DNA TGTGCCAGCTCAAACGGACAGGGCCACAATGAGCAGTTCTTC. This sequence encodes CASSNGQGHNEQFF. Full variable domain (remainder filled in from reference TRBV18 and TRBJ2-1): NAGVMQNPRHLVRRRGQEARLRCSPMKGHSHVYWYRQLPEEGLKFMVYLQKENIIDESGMPKERFSAEFPKEGPSILRIQQVVRGDSAAYFCASSNGQGHNEQFFGPGTRLTVL.

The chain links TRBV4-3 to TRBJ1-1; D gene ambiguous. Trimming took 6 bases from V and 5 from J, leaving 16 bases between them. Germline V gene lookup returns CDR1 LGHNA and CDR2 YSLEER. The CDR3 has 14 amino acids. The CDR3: CASSKNQAGTEAFF. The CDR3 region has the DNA TGCGCCAGCAGTAAAAATCAAGCGGGGACTGAAGCTTTCTTT.

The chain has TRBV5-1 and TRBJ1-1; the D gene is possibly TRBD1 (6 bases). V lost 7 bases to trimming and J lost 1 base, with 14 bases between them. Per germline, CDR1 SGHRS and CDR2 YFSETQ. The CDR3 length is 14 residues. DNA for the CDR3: TGCGCCAGCTCACGGAGGACAGCGAACACTGAAGCTTTCTTT. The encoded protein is CASSRRTANTEAFF.